A single sample gave rise to the 21 T cell receptor beta chains below, sequenced in a study of T cells expressing NK-cell markers. From the 5' RACE reads, TCRdb lists one entry per CDR3 protein and no DNA. The sample includes around 550,000 distinct CDR3 sequences. The sample comprised blood T cells: a sorted CD56 or NKG2C T cell subset, CD4+ or CD8+ T cells, or bulk PBMC T cells (not recorded which). The receptor set was obtained from a young man in good health.

This chain joins TRBV20-1 and TRBJ1-6; TCRdb returns TRBD1, unconfirmable since there is no DNA. CDR3 length: 17 amino acids. Germline V lookup: CDR1 DFQATT, CDR2 SNEGSKA (reference sequence). The CDR3 protein is CSARDSEQGMGNSPLHF.

V gene TRBV12-3 or TRBV12-4 combines with J gene TRBJ1-3. The CDR3 sequence is 13 residues long. This chain's CDR3 is CASSLGTRNTIYF.

The chain couples TRBV6-1 to TRBJ2-3; TCRdb selects TRBD1, and the lack of DNA leaves this call unchecked. CDR3 length: 15 amino acids. Germline V gene sequence: CDR1 MNHNS, CDR2 SASEGT. The chain's CDR3 is CASSEGPGATDTQYF.

J is TRBJ2-1 and V is TRBV20-1; there is no DNA to check the TCRdb D call of TRBD2. The CDR3 spans 14 residues. Germline CDR1 reads DFQATT; CDR2 reads SNEGSKA (reference sequence). The CDR3 reads CSRSGSVVYNEQFF.

The chain has TRBV6-4 and TRBJ2-3; TCRdb proposes TRBD2, but this gene call is untestable without DNA. This CDR3 spans 16 amino acids. Germline V lookup: CDR1 MRHNA, CDR2 SNTAGT. The CDR3 loop reads CASAAQAGVRTDTQYF.

This chain connects TRBV4-2 to TRBJ2-5; without DNA, the TCRdb call of TRBD2 cannot be checked. Germline V gene lookup returns CDR1 LGHNA and CDR2 YNFKEQ. CDR3 size: 15 residues. The CDR3 spells CASSPTQGLGETQYF.

The V and J genes are TRBV6-2 or TRBV6-3 and TRBJ2-3; TCRdb's D gene call, TRBD2, goes unchecked for lack of DNA. The germline V gene encodes CDR1 MNHEY and CDR2 SVGEGT. CDR3 length equals 15 residues. The CDR3 here is CASSKDYLRTDTQYF.

V and J are TRBV24-1 and TRBJ1-5; as DNA is missing, the TRBD1 call by TCRdb cannot be tested. CDR3 size: 14 residues. Germline loops: CDR1 KGHDR, CDR2 SFDVKD. Here the CDR3 reads CATSDHRGNQPQHF.

The V gene is TRBV20-1, the J gene TRBJ2-4. Germline assignment: CDR1 DFQATT and CDR2 SNEGSKA (reference sequence). The CDR3 sequence is 11 residues long. The CDR3 loop reads CSARLGNIQYF.

This chain connects TRBV6-1 to TRBJ1-2; there is no DNA to check the TCRdb D call of TRBD1. The CDR3 runs 15 residues. The germline V gene has CDR1 MNHNS and CDR2 SASEGT. The CDR3 is CASSPTGFINYGYTF.

The V call is TRBV6-2 or TRBV6-3, the J call TRBJ2-1; TCRdb proposes TRBD2, but this gene call is untestable without DNA. The CDR3 loop spans 21 amino acids. Germline-derived CDR1 and CDR2 are MNHEY and SVGEGT. The CDR3 spells CASSYSISSGTSIFSYNEQFF.

This chain links TRBV29-1 with TRBJ1-3; without DNA, the TCRdb call of TRBD1 cannot be checked. This CDR3 has 15 amino acids. Germline CDR1 reads SQVTM; CDR2 reads ANQGSEA. The CDR3 sequence is CSVEFRGHDGNTIYF.

This chain joins TRBV20-1 and TRBJ2-1; TCRdb proposes TRBD2, but this gene call is untestable without DNA. The CDR3 is made up of 17 amino acids. Germline V lookup: CDR1 DFQATT, CDR2 SNEGSKA (reference sequence). The chain's CDR3 is CSVLQREGSSSYNEQFF.

The chain's CDR3 is CASRSLGTYGYTF. The J gene is TRBJ1-2, the V gene TRBV6-1; TCRdb's D call of TRBD1 is untestable without DNA. The CDR3 contains 13 residues. Germline-derived CDR1 and CDR2 are MNHNS and SASEGT.

This rearrangement joins TRBV5-1 to TRBJ2-7; TCRdb picks TRBD2, but there is no DNA to check that call. This CDR3 has 14 amino acids. Germline V gene sequence: CDR1 SGHRS, CDR2 YFSETQ. CDR3 sequence: CASGRASGLYEQYF. Using reference TRBV5-1 and TRBJ2-7 for the parts outside the CDR3, the full variable domain is KAGVTQTPRYLIKTRGQQVTLSCSPISGHRSVSWYQQTPGQGLQFLFEYFSETQRNKGNFPGRFSGRQFSNSRSEMNVSTLELGDSALYLCASGRASGLYEQYFGPGTRLTVT.

The chain combines TRBV5-1 with TRBJ2-6. The V gene's germline CDR1 is SGHRS and CDR2 YFSETQ. This CDR3 has 14 amino acids. The CDR3 loop is CASSLGAVANVLTF.

This chain connects TRBV7-8 to TRBJ1-1. In germline, CDR1 is SGHVS, CDR2 FQNEAQ. The CDR3 totals 12 residues. CDR3 loop: CASSLEYTEAFF.

The chain employs TRBV6-5 and TRBJ2-3; TCRdb gives TRBD1 as the D gene, but with no DNA this cannot be confirmed. Germline CDR1 MNHEY, CDR2 SVGAGI. CDR3 length equals 18 residues. This chain's CDR3 is CASSYLPPTGDGADTQYF.

The CDR3 sequence is CSANTGAKGDEQFF. The V and J genes are TRBV20-1 and TRBJ2-1; TCRdb selects TRBD1, and the lack of DNA leaves this call unchecked. Looked up from germline, CDR1 is DFQATT and CDR2 is SNEGSKA (reference sequence). The CDR3 totals 14 residues.

The chain carries TRBV6-2 or TRBV6-3 and TRBJ1-2. The CDR3 is made up of 15 amino acids. Germline CDR1 reads MNHEY; CDR2 reads SVGEGT. CDR3 region: CASSDWAAANYGYTF.

V usage is TRBV19 and J usage is TRBJ2-7; TCRdb designates TRBD2, a call that cannot be tested without DNA. CDR3 length: 15 residues. Germline V CDR1 and CDR2: LNHDA, SQIVND (reference sequence). This CDR3 reads CASSAPGTSLYEQYF.